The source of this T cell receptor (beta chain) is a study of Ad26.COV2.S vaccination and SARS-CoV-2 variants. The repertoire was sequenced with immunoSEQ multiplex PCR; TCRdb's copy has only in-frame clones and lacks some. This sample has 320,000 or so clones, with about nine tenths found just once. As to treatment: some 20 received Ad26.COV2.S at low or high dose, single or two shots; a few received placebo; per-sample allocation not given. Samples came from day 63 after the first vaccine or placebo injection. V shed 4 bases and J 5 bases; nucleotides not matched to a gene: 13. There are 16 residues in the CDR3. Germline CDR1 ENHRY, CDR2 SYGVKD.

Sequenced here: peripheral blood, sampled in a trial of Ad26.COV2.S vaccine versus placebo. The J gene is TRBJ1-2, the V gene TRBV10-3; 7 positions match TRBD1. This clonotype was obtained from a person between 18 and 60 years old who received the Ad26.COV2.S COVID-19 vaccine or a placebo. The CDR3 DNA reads TGTGCCATCAGTGTTCTCTCGGGACAGAGCGGTTATGGCTACACCTTC. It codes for CAISVLSGQSGYGYTF.